Following are 19 T cell receptor beta chains from one sample sequenced in a study of neurological immune-mediated disorders. TCRdb called the 5' RACE reads again in MiXCR, with one record for every CDR3 protein. The sample carries about 80,000 distinct CDR3 sequences, over 4.5% recorded once. Time point specified: longitudinal time-point 2. Material for sequencing was PBMCs. The receptors stem from a woman in her sixties or seventies with multiple sclerosis.

This clonotype has a count of ten or more. The chain is built from TRBV9 and TRBJ2-1; 7 bases align to TRBD2. The V gene end was trimmed by 0 bases and the J gene end by 6 bases; junction bases not matched to a gene: 9. This CDR3 region has 16 residues. Germline values: CDR1 SGDLS, CDR2 YYNGEE. The CDR3 sequence: CASSVEVGRGTNEQFF. The CDR3 bases are TGTGCCAGCAGCGTAGAGGTGGGGCGGGGGACCAATGAGCAGTTCTTC.

This clonotype occurred many times. This chain uses TRBV5-1 with TRBJ1-2; D gene ambiguous. Germline CDR1 is SGHRS and CDR2 is YFSETQ. Trimming took off 0 bases at V and 3 bases at J, with 12 bases between the two ends. This CDR3 region has 15 residues. CDR3 DNA: TGCGCCAGCAGCTTGGAGGTAGGGAAGTACTATGGCTACACCTTC. It codes for CASSLEVGKYYGYTF.

The V and J genes are TRBV29-1 and TRBJ2-1; maybe TRBD1 (5 bases). Germline CDR1 is SQVTM and CDR2 is ANQGSEA. Trimming removed 6 bases from V and 0 bases from J, with 12 bases in between. There are 14 residues in the CDR3. The CDR3 spells CSVADSSSYNEQFF. CDR3 DNA sequence: TGCAGCGTGGCTGACAGTAGCTCCTACAATGAGCAGTTCTTC.

This clonotype was found many times. This rearrangement joins TRBV20-1 to TRBJ1-6, with 7 bases fitting TRBD1. The CDR3 is 16 residues long. Germline-derived CDR1 and CDR2 are DFQATT and SNEGSKA (reference sequence). Trimming took 2 bases from V and 8 from J; bases not matched to a gene: 12. The CDR3 loop reads CSARREGQTGDSPLHF. CDR3 sequence (DNA): TGCAGTGCTAGAAGGGAGGGACAGACGGGAGATTCACCCCTCCACTTT.

This clonotype was found many times. The chain is built from TRBV5-1 and TRBJ1-5; no definite D call. The CDR3 length is 14 residues. V lost 4 bases, J lost 5 bases, and 13 bases lay in between. Germline V lookup: CDR1 SGHRS, CDR2 YFSETQ. The CDR3 region is CASSPDSGDQPQHF. The CDR3 nucleotides read TGCGCCAGCAGCCCCGACTCAGGCGATCAGCCCCAGCATTTT.

This clonotype was seen repeatedly, ten times or more. The chain joins TRBV6-2 or TRBV6-3 to TRBJ2-2; unclear D gene. The CDR3 consists of 13 residues. Trimming shortened V by 2 bases and J by 9 bases, and 10 bases separated the two germline ends. The germline gives CDR1 MNHEY, CDR2 SVGEGT. The CDR3 spells CASSYVGRRELFF. Here the CDR3 DNA reads TGTGCCAGCAGTTACGTCGGGCGTAGGGAGCTGTTTTTT.

In this sample, this clonotype turned up many times. The V gene is TRBV29-1, the J gene TRBJ2-5; D may correspond to TRBD1 or TRBD2 (6 bases each). Deletions cut 1 base from V and 1 base from J, with 10 bases between. In germline, CDR1 is SQVTM, CDR2 ANQGSEA. The CDR3 has 14 amino acids. CDR3 amino acids: CSVEGGTLQETQYF. CDR3 DNA: TGCAGCGTTGAAGGCGGGACACTCCAAGAGACCCAGTACTTC.

This clonotype was counted ten times or more. The V and J genes are TRBV3-1 and TRBJ1-6; D is ambiguous. This CDR3 region has 15 residues. Germline V CDR1 and CDR2: LGHDT, YNNKEL (reference sequence). V was clipped by 0 bases and J by 6 bases, with 9 bases between them. CDR3 sequence reads: CASSQEATPNSPLHF. The DNA of the CDR3 is TGTGCCAGCAGCCAAGAGGCGACACCTAATTCACCCCTCCACTTT.

At least ten counts were recorded for this clonotype. The rearrangement uses TRBV24-1 and TRBJ1-1; D gene unclear. The CDR3 sequence is 16 residues long. Looked up from germline, CDR1 is KGHDR and CDR2 is SFDVKD. V shed 1 base and J shed 0 bases, with 11 bases lying between them. The CDR3 is CATSDFPLGLNTEAFF. The CDR3 DNA reads as TGTGCCACCAGTGATTTTCCGCTCGGCCTGAACACTGAAGCTTTCTTT.

This clonotype was observed a few times. The CDR3 DNA follows: TGTGCCAGCAACCCAAGTGGGGCGGATGAAGCTTTCTTT. Amino acids: CASNPSGADEAFF. The chain joins TRBV11-2 to TRBJ1-1, with a weak D call TRBD1 (5 bases). V dropped 7 bases and J dropped 7 bases, with 16 bases sitting between them. This CDR3 region has 13 residues. Germline CDR1 is SGHAT and CDR2 is FQNNGV.

This clonotype was counted ten times or more. The rearrangement uses TRBV20-1 and TRBJ2-2; no firm D call. There are 13 residues in the CDR3. Trimming took off 5 bases at V and 2 bases at J, with 9 bases between the two ends. Germline V gives CDR1 DFQATT, CDR2 SNEGSKA (reference sequence). The CDR3 loop is CSAYPVNTGELFF. The CDR3 nucleotides are TGCAGTGCTTACCCAGTAAACACCGGGGAGCTGTTTTTT.

This clonotype came up many times. The chain is built from TRBV11-2 and TRBJ2-7; 9 bases line up with TRBD2. The CDR3 runs to 15 residues. The germline gives CDR1 SGHAT, CDR2 FQNNGV. Trimming at V came to 3 bases and at J to 2 bases, leaving 5 bases not matched to a gene. DNA of the CDR3: TGTGCCAGCAGCTTCAGGCGGGGGGGCCCCTACGAGCAGTACTTC. This gives the protein CASSFRRGGPYEQYF.

This clonotype has at least ten counts. The chain carries TRBV27 and TRBJ1-2; tentatively, D is TRBD1 (5 bases). The CDR3 sequence is 15 residues long. CDR1 is MNHEY and CDR2 is SMNVEV in the germline V gene (reference sequence). The V end lost 5 bases, the J end lost 6 bases, and 19 bases lay between the germline ends. The CDR3 loop is CASSIPGGGPDGYTF. The CDR3 DNA reads TGTGCCAGCAGTATCCCGGGGGGAGGACCTGATGGCTACACCTTC.

This clonotype was observed at least ten times. The CDR3 nucleotides read TGTGCCAGCAGCTTCGCCCGAGCGGGTCTAGGCTATGGCTACACCTTC. This sequence encodes CASSFARAGLGYGYTF. The J gene is TRBJ1-2, the V gene TRBV7-2; no definite D call. The CDR3 has 16 residues. The V end lost 3 bases, the J end lost 4 bases, and 18 bases lay between the germline ends. The germline V gene has CDR1 SGHTA and CDR2 FQGNSA.

V usage is TRBV29-1 and J usage is TRBJ2-5; D is uncertain. V was clipped by 6 bases and J by 6 bases, with 11 bases between them. The CDR3 spans 11 residues. The germline CDR1 and CDR2 sequences are SQVTM and ANQGSEA. The CDR3, as DNA: TGCAGCGTCGTGGGCGTAAAGACCCAGTACTTC. Protein product: CSVVGVKTQYF.

This clonotype was found many times. The rearrangement uses TRBV5-1 and TRBJ2-3; D may be TRBD1 (7 bases). CDR1 and CDR2 (germline): SGHRS, YFSETQ. Trimming removed 7 bases at V and 2 bases at J, with 14 bases between. The CDR3 sequence is 14 residues long. The CDR3 protein is CASLQGEATDTQYF. CDR3 sequence (DNA): TGCGCCAGCCTGCAGGGGGAGGCCACAGATACGCAGTATTTT.

Details on this clonotype: The missing conserved phenylalanine or tryptophan at the end of this CDR3 makes a read error likely. The rearrangement links TRBV10-3 to TRBJ2-5; D gene unclear. The CDR3 sequence is 11 residues long. V was clipped by 3 bases and J by 3 bases, with 2 bases between them. CDR1 ENHRY and CDR2 SYGVKD come from the germline V gene. The CDR3: CAISDKETQYC. CDR3 sequence (DNA): TGTGCCATCAGTGATAAAGAGACCCAGTACTGC.

This clonotype was recorded a few times. The chain combines TRBV20-1 with TRBJ2-1; D perhaps matches TRBD1 (5 bases). CDR1 is DFQATT and CDR2 is SNEGSKA in the germline V gene (reference sequence). Trimming removed 6 bases from V and 7 bases from J, with 7 bases in between. CDR3 length: 10 amino acids. The CDR3, as DNA: TGCAGTGCCCACAGGAATGAGCAGTTCTTC. As protein: CSAHRNEQFF.

This clonotype was detected ten times or more. CDR3 in amino acids: CASSWALLDSYGYTF. CDR3 coding DNA: TGTGCCAGCAGCTGGGCTCTCCTGGACAGCTATGGCTACACCTTC. This sequence joins TRBV5-8 and TRBJ1-2; a possible D gene is TRBD1 (6 bases). V lost 3 bases to trimming and J lost 4 bases, with 16 bases between them. In germline, CDR1 is SGHTS, CDR2 YDEGEE. CDR3 length: 15 amino acids.